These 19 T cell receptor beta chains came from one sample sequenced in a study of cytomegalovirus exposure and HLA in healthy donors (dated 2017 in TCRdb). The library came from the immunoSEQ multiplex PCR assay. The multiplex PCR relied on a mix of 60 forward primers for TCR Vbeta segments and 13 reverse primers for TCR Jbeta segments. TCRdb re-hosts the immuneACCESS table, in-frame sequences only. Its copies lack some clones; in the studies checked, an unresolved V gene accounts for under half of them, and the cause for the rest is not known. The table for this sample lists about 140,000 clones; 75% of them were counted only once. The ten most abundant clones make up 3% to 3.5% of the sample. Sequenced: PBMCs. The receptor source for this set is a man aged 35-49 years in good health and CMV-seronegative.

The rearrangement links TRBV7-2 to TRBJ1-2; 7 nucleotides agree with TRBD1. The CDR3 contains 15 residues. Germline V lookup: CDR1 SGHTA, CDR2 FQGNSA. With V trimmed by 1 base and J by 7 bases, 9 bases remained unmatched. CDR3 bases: TGTGCCAGCAGCTTAGGGCGACAGGGAGCTAGTGGCTACACCTTC. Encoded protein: CASSLGRQGASGYTF.

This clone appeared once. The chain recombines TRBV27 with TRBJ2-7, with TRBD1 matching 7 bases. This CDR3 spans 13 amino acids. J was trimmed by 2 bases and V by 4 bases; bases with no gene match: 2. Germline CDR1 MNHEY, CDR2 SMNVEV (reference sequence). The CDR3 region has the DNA TGTGCCAGCAGTTCGGGACAGCCCTACGAGCAGTACTTC. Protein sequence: CASSSGQPYEQYF.

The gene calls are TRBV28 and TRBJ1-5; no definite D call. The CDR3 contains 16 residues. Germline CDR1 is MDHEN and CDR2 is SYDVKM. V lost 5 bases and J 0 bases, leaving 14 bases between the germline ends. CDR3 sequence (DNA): TGTGCCAGCAGTCCCCGGGGAGGGTATAGCAATCAGCCCCAGCATTTT. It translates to CASSPRGGYSNQPQHF.

The CDR3 nucleotides read TGTGCCAGCAATCGGTACCCGAACACTGAAGCTTTCTTT. Translating it yields CASNRYPNTEAFF. This chain joins TRBV2 and TRBJ1-1; unclear D gene. Trimming left V 7 bases short and J 1 base short, with 10 bases between. CDR3 length equals 13 residues. The germline gives CDR1 SNHLY, CDR2 FYNNEI.

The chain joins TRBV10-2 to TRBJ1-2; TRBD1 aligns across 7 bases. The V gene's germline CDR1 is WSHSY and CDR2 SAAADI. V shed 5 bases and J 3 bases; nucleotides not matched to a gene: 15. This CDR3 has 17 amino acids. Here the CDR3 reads CASSSPGAGGVDYGYTF. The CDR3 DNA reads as TGCGCCAGCAGTTCACCTGGGGCAGGGGGAGTCGACTATGGCTACACCTTC.

The CDR3, as DNA: TGCAGCGTGGGCCGGGACAGGGGTTCAGATACGCAGTATTTT. Residues: CSVGRDRGSDTQYF. The rearrangement uses TRBV29-1 and TRBJ2-3, with 10 bases lining up with TRBD1. Trimming at V came to 6 bases and at J to 4 bases, leaving 7 bases not matched to a gene. Germline lookup yields CDR1 SQVTM and CDR2 ANQGSEA. CDR3 length: 14 amino acids.

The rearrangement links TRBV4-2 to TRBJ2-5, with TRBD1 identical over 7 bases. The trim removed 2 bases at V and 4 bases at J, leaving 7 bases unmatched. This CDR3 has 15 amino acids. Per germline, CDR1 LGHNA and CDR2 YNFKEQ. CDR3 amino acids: CASSQTGVVGETQYF. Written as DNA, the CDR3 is TGTGCCAGCAGCCAAACAGGGGTCGTTGGAGAGACCCAGTACTTC.

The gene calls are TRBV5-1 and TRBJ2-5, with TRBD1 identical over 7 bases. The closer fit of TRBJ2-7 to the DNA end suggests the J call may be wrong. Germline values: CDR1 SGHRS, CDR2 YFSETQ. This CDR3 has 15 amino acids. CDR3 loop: CASSLGAGGSYEQYF. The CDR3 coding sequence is TGCGCCAGCAGCTTGGGAGCAGGGGGCTCCTACGAGCAGTACTTC.

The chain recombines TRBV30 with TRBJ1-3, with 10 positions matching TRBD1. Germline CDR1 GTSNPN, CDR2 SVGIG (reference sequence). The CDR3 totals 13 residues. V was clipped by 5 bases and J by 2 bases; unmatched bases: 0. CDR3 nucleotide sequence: TGTGCCTGGGACAGGGGGCCTGGAAACACCATATATTTT. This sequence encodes CAWDRGPGNTIYF.

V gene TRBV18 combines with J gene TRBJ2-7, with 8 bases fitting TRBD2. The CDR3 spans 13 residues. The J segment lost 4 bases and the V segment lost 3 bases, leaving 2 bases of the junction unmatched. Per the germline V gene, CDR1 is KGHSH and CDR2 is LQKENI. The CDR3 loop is CASSPGTRYEQYF. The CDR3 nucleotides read TGTGCCAGCTCACCCGGGACTAGGTACGAGCAGTACTTC.

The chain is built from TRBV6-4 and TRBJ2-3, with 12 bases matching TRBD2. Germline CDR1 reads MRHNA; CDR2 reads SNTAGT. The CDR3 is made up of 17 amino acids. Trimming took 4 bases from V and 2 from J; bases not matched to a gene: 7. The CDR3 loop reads CASSATSGGSPTDTQYF. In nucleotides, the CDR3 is TGTGCCAGCAGTGCAACTAGCGGGGGGTCCCCCACAGATACGCAGTATTTT.

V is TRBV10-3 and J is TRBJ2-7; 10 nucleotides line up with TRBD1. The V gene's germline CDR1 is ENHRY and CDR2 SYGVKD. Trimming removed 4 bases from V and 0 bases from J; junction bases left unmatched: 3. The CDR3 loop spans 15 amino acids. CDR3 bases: TGTGCCATCAGTGCCCGGGACAGGGGCTCCTACGAGCAGTACTTC. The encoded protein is CAISARDRGSYEQYF.

The CDR3, as DNA: TGTGCCAGTCGGACTAGCGGGGGCCTCTCCTACAATGAGCAGTTCTTC. Its protein product is CASRTSGGLSYNEQFF. V usage is TRBV27 and J usage is TRBJ2-1; TRBD2 matches 13 bases. The germline V gene encodes CDR1 MNHEY and CDR2 SMNVEV (reference sequence). After removal of 9 bases from V and 0 bases from J, the junction contained 5 bases not matched to a gene. The length of the CDR3 is 16 residues.

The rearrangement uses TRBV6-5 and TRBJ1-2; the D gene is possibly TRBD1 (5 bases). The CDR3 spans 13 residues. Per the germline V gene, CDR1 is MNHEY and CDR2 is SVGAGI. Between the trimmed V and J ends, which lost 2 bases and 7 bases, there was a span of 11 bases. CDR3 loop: CASSYKGEGGYTF. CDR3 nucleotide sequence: TGTGCCAGCAGTTACAAAGGGGAGGGTGGCTACACCTTC.

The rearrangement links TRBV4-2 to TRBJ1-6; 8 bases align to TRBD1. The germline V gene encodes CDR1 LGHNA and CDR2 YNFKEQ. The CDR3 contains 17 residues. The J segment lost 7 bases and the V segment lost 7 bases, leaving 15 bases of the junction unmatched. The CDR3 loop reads CASTTTRGRLQNSPLHF. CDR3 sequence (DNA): TGTGCCAGCACCACAACCAGGGGGCGCCTTCAGAATTCACCCCTCCACTTT.

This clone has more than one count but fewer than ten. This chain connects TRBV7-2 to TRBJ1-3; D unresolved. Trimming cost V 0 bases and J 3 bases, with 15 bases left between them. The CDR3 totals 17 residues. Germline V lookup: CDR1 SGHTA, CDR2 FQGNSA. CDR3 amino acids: CASSLALGGYYGNTIYF. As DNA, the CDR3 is TGTGCCAGCAGCTTAGCGCTAGGAGGGTATTATGGAAACACCATATATTTT. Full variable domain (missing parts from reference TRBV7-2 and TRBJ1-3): GAGVSQSPSNKVTEKGKDVELRCDPISGHTALYWYRQSLGQGLEFLIYFQGNSAPDKSGLPSDRFSAERTGGSVSTLTIQRTQQEDSAVYLCASSLALGGYYGNTIYFGEGSWLTVV.

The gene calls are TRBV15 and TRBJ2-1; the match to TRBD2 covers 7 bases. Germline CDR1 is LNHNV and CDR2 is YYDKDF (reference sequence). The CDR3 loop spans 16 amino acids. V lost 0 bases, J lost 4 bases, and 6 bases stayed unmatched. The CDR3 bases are TGTGCCACCAGCAGAGAACTAGCGCTATTATACAATGAGCAGTTCTTC. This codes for CATSRELALLYNEQFF.

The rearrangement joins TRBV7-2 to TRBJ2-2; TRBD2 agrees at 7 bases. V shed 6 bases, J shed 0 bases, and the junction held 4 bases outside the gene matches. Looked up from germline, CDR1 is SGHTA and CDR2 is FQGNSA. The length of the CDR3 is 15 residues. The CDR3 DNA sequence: TGTGCCAGCAGTCGCGGGGGACCGAACACCGGGGAGCTGTTTTTT. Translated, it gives CASSRGGPNTGELFF. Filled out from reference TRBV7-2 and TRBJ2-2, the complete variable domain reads GAGVSQSPSNKVTEKGKDVELRCDPISGHTALYWYRQSLGQGLEFLIYFQGNSAPDKSGLPSDRFSAERTGGSVSTLTIQRTQQEDSAVYLCASSRGGPNTGELFFGEGSRLTVL.

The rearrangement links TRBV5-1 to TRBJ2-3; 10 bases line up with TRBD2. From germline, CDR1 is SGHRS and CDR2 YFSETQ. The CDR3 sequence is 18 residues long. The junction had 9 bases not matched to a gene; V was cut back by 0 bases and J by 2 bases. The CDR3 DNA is TGCGCCAGCAGCTTGGAGACTAGCGGGTGGAGCCTCACAGATACGCAGTATTTT. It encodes CASSLETSGWSLTDTQYF.